This T cell receptor (beta chain) was sequenced for a study of PD-1 blockade in mismatch repair-deficient tumors. As for the study in general: All were previously treated, progressing patients with some twelve mismatch repair-deficient cancer types. Broader study findings: Rapid post-treatment expansion, then contraction, generally preceding radiologic response, marked tumor-resident clones.

All patients were mismatch repair deficient, assessed by either PCR or immunohistochemistry. The TCR-sequenced patients were a few responders to pembrolizumab. In regard to this clone: Its cognate antigen is unknown.

Clones were read by immunoSEQ multiplex PCR, and TCRdb kept only the in-frame ones, dropping some. Here the sample spans fewer than 100,000 clones, approximately 84% being singletons. This sequence was found in an adult with mismatch repair-deficient cancer. The specimen was peripheral blood, collected 12 weeks after starting pembrolizumab.

CDR3 in amino acids: CASSLTGTSTDTQYF. CDR3 DNA sequence: TGCGCCAGCAGCTTGACCGGGACTAGCACAGATACGCAGTATTTT. J is TRBJ2-3 and V is TRBV5-1, with D perhaps matching TRBD2 (6 bases). CDR3 length: 15 residues. CDR1 is SGHRS, CDR2 YFSETQ, per germline. Trimming removed 1 base at V and 0 bases at J, with 9 bases between.